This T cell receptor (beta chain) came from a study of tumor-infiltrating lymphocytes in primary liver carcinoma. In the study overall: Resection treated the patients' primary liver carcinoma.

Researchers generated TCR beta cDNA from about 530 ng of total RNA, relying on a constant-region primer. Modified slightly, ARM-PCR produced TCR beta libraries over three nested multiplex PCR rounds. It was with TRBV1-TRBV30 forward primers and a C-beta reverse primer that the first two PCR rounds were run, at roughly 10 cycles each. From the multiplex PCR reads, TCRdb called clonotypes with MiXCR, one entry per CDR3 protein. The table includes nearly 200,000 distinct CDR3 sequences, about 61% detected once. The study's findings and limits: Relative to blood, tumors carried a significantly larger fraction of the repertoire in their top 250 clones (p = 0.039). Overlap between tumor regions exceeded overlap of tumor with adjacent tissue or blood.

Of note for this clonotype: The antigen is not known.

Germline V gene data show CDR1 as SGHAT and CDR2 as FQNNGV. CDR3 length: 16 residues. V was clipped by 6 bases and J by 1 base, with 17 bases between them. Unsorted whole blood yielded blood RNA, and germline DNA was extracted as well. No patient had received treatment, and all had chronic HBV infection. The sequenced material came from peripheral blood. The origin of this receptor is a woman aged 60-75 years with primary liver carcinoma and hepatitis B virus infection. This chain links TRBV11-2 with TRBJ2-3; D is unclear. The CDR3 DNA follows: TGTGCCAGCAGACATTGGTCTGGTAGGGGCACAGATACGCAGTATTTT. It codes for CASRHWSGRGTDTQYF.